The clone carrying this TCR beta chain appeared a few times. Its antigen is not identified. These data are taken from a study of T-cell memory formation after mild COVID-19. About the study: TCR clusters were mostly donor specific.

This CDR3 has 15 residues. CDR1 and CDR2 (germline): SGDLS, YYNGEE. Trimming took 4 bases from V and 6 from J; bases not matched to a gene: 11. General study results and limits: Later expanders leaned CD4+, whereas clones that contracted between day 15 and 85 were balanced CD4/CD8. Within pre-infection memory, some responding clones were found, suggesting cross-reactive memory joined.

TCRdb reprocessed the 5' RACE reads with MiXCR, giving one entry per CDR3 protein. This table has approximately 260,000 distinct CDR3 sequences, around 15% appearing once. This TCR was sampled from a man between 18 and 35 years old who had mild COVID-19 (a few samples of this study predate the infection). Cell type and time point are not known. The sequenced sample consisted of PBMCs or a T cell subset sorted from them (not recorded which). The chain has TRBV9 and TRBJ2-7, with TRBD1 identical over 9 bases. The CDR3 DNA sequence: TGTGCCAGCAGCCCCACCGGGACAGGGTCGAGCGAGCAGTACTTC. It is translated as CASSPTGTGSSEQYF.